This T cell receptor beta chain was retrieved from a study of blood T cell repertoires in COVID-19. At the level of the study: Nucleic acid was either cDNA or gDNA, and it came from T cells, B-cell-depleted T cells, or PBMCs.

Germline CDR1 SGHTA, CDR2 FQGNSA. This CDR3 has 14 residues. The ends lost 1 base at V and 4 bases at J; junction bases unmatched: 2. Under the authors' procedure: The authors estimated nucleated cell counts from reference gene primer amplification. Libraries were prepared by immunoSEQ multiplex PCR; TCRdb keeps only in-frame clonotypes and omits some of them. V and J calls and clone size follow that table, whereas D and trimming were derived from the DNA. Counted here are some 150,000 clones, 80% to 90% occurring once; the ten biggest clones make up approximately 9.9%. Followed over time, Seattle patients had been enrolled while infection was active.

Sequencing input: peripheral blood. The chain links TRBV7-2 to TRBJ2-7, with 9 bases aligning to TRBD1. The clonotype was recovered from a woman aged 60 to 75 with COVID-19, enrolled during active disease. The CDR3 region is CASSLGDRDYEQYF. CDR3 nucleotide sequence: TGTGCCAGCAGCTTAGGGGACAGGGATTACGAGCAGTACTTC. Filled out from reference TRBV7-2 and TRBJ2-7, the complete variable domain reads GAGVSQSPSNKVTEKGKDVELRCDPISGHTALYWYRQSLGQGLEFLIYFQGNSAPDKSGLPSDRFSAERTGGSVSTLTIQRTQQEDSAVYLCASSLGDRDYEQYFGPGTRLTVT.